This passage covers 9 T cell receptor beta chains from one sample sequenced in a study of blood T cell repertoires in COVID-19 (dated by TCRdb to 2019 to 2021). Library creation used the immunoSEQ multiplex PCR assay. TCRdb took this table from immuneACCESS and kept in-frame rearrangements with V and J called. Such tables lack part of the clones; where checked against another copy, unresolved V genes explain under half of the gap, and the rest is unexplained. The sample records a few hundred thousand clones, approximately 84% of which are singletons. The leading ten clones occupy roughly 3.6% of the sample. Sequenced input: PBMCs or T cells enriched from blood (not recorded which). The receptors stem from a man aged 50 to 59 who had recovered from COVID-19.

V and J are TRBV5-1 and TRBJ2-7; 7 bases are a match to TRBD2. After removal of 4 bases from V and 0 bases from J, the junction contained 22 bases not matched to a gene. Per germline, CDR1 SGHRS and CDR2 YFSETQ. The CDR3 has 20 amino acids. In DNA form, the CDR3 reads TGCGCCAGCAGCCCCAGGACGGGATGGGGAACTAGCGAGAGCTCCTACGAGCAGTACTTC. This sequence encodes CASSPRTGWGTSESSYEQYF.

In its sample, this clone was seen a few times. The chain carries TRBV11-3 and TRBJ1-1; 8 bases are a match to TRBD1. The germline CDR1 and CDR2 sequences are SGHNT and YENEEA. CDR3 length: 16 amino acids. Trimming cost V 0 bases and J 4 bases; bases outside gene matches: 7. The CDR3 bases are TGTGCCAGCAGCTTAGAGTCAGGGGGCGCGGGCACTGAAGCTTTCTTT. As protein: CASSLESGGAGTEAFF.

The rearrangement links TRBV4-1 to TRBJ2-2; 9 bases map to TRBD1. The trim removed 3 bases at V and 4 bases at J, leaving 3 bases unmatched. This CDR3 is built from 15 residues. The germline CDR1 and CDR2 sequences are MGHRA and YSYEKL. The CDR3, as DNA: TGCGCCAGCAGCCACACACAGGGGGCCACCGGGGAGCTGTTTTTT. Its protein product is CASSHTQGATGELFF.

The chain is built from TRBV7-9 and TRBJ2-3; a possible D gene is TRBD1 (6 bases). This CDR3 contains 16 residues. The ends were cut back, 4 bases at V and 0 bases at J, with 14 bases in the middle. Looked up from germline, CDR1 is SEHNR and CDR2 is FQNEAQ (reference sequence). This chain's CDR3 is CASSSGDTLSTDTQYF. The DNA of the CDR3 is TGTGCCAGCAGCTCAGGGGACACATTAAGCACAGATACGCAGTATTTT.

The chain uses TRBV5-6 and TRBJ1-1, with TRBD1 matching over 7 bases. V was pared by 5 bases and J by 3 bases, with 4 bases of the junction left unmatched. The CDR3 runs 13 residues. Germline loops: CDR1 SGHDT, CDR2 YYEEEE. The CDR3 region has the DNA TGTGCCAGCAGGACGGGACAGCACACTGAAGCTTTCTTT. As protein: CASRTGQHTEAFF.

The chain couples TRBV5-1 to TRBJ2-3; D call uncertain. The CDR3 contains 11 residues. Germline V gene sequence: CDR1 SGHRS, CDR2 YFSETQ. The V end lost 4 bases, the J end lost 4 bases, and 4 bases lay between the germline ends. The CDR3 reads CASSSPDTQYF. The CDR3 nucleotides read TGCGCCAGCAGCAGCCCAGATACGCAGTATTTT.

For the CDR3, the DNA is TGTGCCAGCAGCCACGGGACCTACGAGCAGTACTTC. It encodes CASSHGTYEQYF. V usage is TRBV3-1 (or the pseudogene TRBV3-2) and J usage is TRBJ2-7; possible D gene TRBD2, 5 bases. Germline loops: CDR1 LGHDT, CDR2 YNNKEL (reference sequence). V was clipped by 3 bases and J by 2 bases, with 5 bases between them. CDR3 length: 12 residues.

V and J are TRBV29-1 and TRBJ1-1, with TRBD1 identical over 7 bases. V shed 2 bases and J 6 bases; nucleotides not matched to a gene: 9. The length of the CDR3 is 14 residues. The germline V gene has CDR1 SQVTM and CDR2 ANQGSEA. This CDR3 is CSVEYGRGASEAFF. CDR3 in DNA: TGCAGCGTTGAATATGGCAGGGGGGCGTCTGAAGCTTTCTTT.

CDR3 sequence: CASSRGTKSGYTF. The CDR3 DNA reads TGTGCCAGCAGCCGCGGCACGAAGAGTGGCTACACCTTC. The J gene is TRBJ1-2, the V gene TRBV7-2; D not resolved. This CDR3 comprises 13 residues. Germline V gene lookup returns CDR1 SGHTA and CDR2 FQGNSA. Trimming shortened V by 5 bases and J by 7 bases, and 14 bases separated the two germline ends.